This TCR beta chain was found in a study of OX40 agonist ivuxolimab in advanced cancers. Regarding the research as a whole: The costimulatory receptor OX40 (CD134) was targeted by ivuxolimab, a fully human IgG2 agonistic monoclonal antibody. The point of sequencing TCRbeta in the periphery was to test whether ivuxolimab changed TCR sequence diversity and drove clonal T-cell expansion. Prior anti-PD-1, anti-PD-L1 or anti-CTLA-4 therapy was permitted, and checkpoint inhibitors had been received by more than 35% of dose-escalation patients. Partial responses were achieved by three dose-escalation patients, of whom one had hepatocellular carcinoma and two had cutaneous melanoma. Of the approximately 50 dose-escalation patients, hepatocellular carcinoma was present in about 20, melanoma in approximately 15, renal cell carcinoma in 9 and head and neck cancer in 9. The paper covers the monotherapy dose-escalation part of the phase I ivuxolimab trial, which included N ≈ 50 patients. The dose-escalation cohort was 80% to 90% male with a mean age of about 65 years, ranging from roughly 23 to 79. Intravenous ivuxolimab was administered to patients every 2 weeks at six dose levels: 0.01, 0.1, 0.3, 1.5, 3 and 10 mg/kg. Overall results and qualifications from the work: Which antigens the clonally expanded peripheral T cells were specific for was not determined. Low levels of normalized T-cell clonal expansion were also seen in some nonresponding patients. At doses of 0.1 to 3.0 mg/kg, clonal expansion of both CD4+ and CD8+ blood T cells was observed from baseline to week 6. After ivuxolimab, CD8+ T cells had more expanded clones than CD4+ T cells on average. In partial responders in the 0.1-3.0 mg/kg groups, normalized peripheral clonal expansion was found to be among the lowest, especially among CD8+ T cells.

Patients with autoimmune disease history or receiving systemic immunosuppression were excluded from the trial. Peripheral blood for TCR sequencing was drawn from every dose cohort at baseline, at cycle 4 day 1 and at cycle 7 day 1. Samples came from an open-label, multicenter, first-in-human phase I dose-escalation trial of ivuxolimab. Adults with locally advanced or metastatic head and neck squamous cell, hepatocellular, melanoma or renal cell carcinoma were enrolled in the trial. Before TCR sequencing, CD4+ and CD8+ T cells were separately sorted from peripheral blood. Concerning this clone: This receptor's antigen is unknown. The input lacks base qualities; no much larger clone sits a single base away.

Genomic DNA was extracted from sorted cells for sequencing of the TCRbeta CDR3 region. The immunoSEQ Assay was used to sequence the TCRbeta CDR3 regions. Here the immuneACCESS table is served through TCRdb, limited to in-frame sequences with V and J called. Missing clones are a known gap in these copies; in checked studies unresolved V genes cover under half, and the rest lacks a known reason. Here the sample has roughly 130,000 clones; around 93% occur a single time. Of the sample, 0.15% to 0.17% is held by the ten largest clones. The sequence came from an adult with an advanced solid tumor such as melanoma, head and neck, liver or kidney cancer. The material was CD4+ or CD8+ T cells sorted from blood, obtained in a trial of the OX40 agonist ivuxolimab.

The DNA reads as follows: TGTGCCAGCTACAGCGGGACCGGCTTGGAGCAGTTCTTC. This codes for CASYSGTGLEQFF. The chain is assembled from TRBV7-9 and TRBJ2-1, with 7 middle bases fitting TRBD2. Per the germline V gene (reference sequence), SEHNR is the CDR1 and FQNEAQ is the CDR2. Here V drops 8 bases and J drops 10 bases, and the junction holds 11 bases not matched to any gene. The CDR3 covers 13 residues, taking in both the cysteine and the phenylalanine. Only the CDR3 DNA stays, 39 bases, in frame from base 1. Supplemented by the reference TRBV7-9 and TRBJ2-1 proteins around the CDR3, the complete variable domain is DTGVSQNPRHKITKRGQNVTFRCDPISEHNRLYWYRQTLGQGPEFLTYFQNEAQLEKSRLLSDRFSAERPKGSFSTLEIQRTEQGDSAMYLCASYSGTGLEQFFGPGTRLTVL.